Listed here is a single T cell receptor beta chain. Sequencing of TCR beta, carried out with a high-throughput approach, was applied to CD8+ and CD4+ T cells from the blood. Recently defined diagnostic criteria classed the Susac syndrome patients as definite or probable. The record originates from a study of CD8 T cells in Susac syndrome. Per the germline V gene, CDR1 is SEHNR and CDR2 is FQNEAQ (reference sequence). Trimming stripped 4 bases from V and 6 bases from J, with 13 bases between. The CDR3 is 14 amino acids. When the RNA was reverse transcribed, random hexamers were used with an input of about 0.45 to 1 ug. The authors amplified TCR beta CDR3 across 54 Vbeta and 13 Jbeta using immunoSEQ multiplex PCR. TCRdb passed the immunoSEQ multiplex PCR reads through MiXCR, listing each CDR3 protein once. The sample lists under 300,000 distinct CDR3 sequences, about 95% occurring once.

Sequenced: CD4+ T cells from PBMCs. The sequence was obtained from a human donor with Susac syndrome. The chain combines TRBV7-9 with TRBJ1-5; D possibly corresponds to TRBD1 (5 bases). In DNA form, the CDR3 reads TGTGCCAGCAGCTCAGCGGGGGGGGGTCAGCCCCAGCATTTT. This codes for CASSSAGGGQPQHF.